This T cell receptor beta chain stems from a study of T cells expressing NK-cell markers. From its re-call of the 5' RACE reads, TCRdb lists each CDR3 protein once, without DNA. This repertoire includes about 150,000 distinct CDR3 sequences. Germline V CDR1 and CDR2: LGHDT, YNNKEL (reference sequence). This CDR3 is built from 18 residues. This clonotype was sampled from a woman aged 45-59 years in good health. Sequenced: blood T cells: a sorted CD56 or NKG2C T cell subset, CD4+ or CD8+ T cells, or bulk PBMC T cells (not recorded which). The rearrangement uses TRBV3-1 and TRBJ2-3; lacking DNA, the TRBD1 call made by TCRdb goes unchecked. CDR3: CASSQDMGRDRELDTQYF.